This T cell receptor (beta chain) was identified during a study of lymphopenia after photon versus proton radiotherapy. Study findings and constraints: Under photons, naive T cells and diversity fell while effector/memory populations rose.

Concerning this clone itself: Its specificity is unknown.

Clones were read by immunoSEQ multiplex PCR, and TCRdb kept only the in-frame ones, dropping some. The profile shows 150,000 to 200,000 clones, 75% to 90% of them singletons. Looked up from germline, CDR1 is SGHTA and CDR2 is FQGNSA. Trimming shortened V by 1 base and J by 10 bases, and 8 bases separated the two germline ends. This CDR3 is built from 12 residues. This specimen consisted of peripheral blood, obtained from a patient treated with photon-based radiotherapy. The chain couples TRBV7-2 to TRBJ2-1; D unclear. The clonotype comes from a man aged 45-65 years with gastric cancer. The CDR3 loop is CASSLGIIEQFF. The CDR3 coding sequence is TGTGCCAGCAGCTTAGGTATCATCGAGCAGTTCTTC.